These 17 T cell receptor beta chains originate from one sample sequenced in a study of human T cells and chemical hapten exposure. TCRdb re-called the RACE reads with MiXCR, one entry per CDR3 protein. The profile shows 120,000 or so distinct CDR3 sequences, roughly 15% of them singletons. The time point was: patch test 1, 2 weeks after DPC sensitization. The treatment: therapeutic diphenylcyclopropenone sensitization with weekly scalp DPC. The material sequenced was whole blood, taken in connection with sensitization to the hapten diphenylcyclopropenone (DPC). These receptors were obtained from a man aged 18 to 35 with alopecia areata. Some clones in this sample may be carry-over from other donors' samples.

This clonotype was detected many times. The J gene is TRBJ2-1, the V gene TRBV7-8, with no clear D. Germline lookup yields CDR1 SGHVS and CDR2 FQNEAQ. V shed 2 bases and J shed 5 bases, with 19 bases lying between them. The CDR3 is 17 residues long. The CDR3 region is CASSLSIPLSGHNEQFF. CDR3 in DNA: TGTGCCAGCAGCTTAAGTATACCATTGTCTGGGCACAATGAGCAGTTCTTC.

This clonotype was detected a few times. This sequence joins TRBV6-2 or TRBV6-3 and TRBJ2-6; possibly TRBD1 for D (5 bases). Trimming removed 6 bases from V and 0 bases from J, with 18 bases in between. This CDR3 spans 18 amino acids. Germline V lookup: CDR1 MNHEY, CDR2 SVGEGT. The CDR3 DNA reads TGTGCCAGCAGAGTTATCCCAGGACAACTCTCTGGGGCCAACGTCCTGACTTTC. This sequence encodes CASRVIPGQLSGANVLTF.

The V and J genes are TRBV27 and TRBJ1-2, with D possibly matching TRBD1 (5 bases). The V gene's germline CDR1 is MNHEY and CDR2 SMNVEV (reference sequence). CDR3 length: 14 amino acids. Trimming took off 5 bases at V and 9 bases at J, with 19 bases between the two ends. The CDR3 region has the DNA TGTGCCAGCAGTGGTCTGGGGCTGATAACGAGCTACACCTTC. Translation: CASSGLGLITSYTF.

The V and J genes are TRBV3-1 and TRBJ1-5, with D uncertain. This CDR3 contains 14 residues. Germline CDR1 LGHDT, CDR2 YNNKEL (reference sequence). Trimming removed 0 bases at V and 5 bases at J, with 8 bases between. The CDR3 here is CASSQDKGYQPQHF. CDR3 coding DNA: TGTGCCAGCAGCCAAGACAAGGGATATCAGCCCCAGCATTTT.

This clonotype was seen at least ten times. The chain couples TRBV11-2 to TRBJ2-7; possibly TRBD2 for D (7 bases). The germline CDR1 and CDR2 sequences are SGHAT and FQNNGV. The CDR3 length is 13 residues. Trimming left V 6 bases short and J 5 bases short, with 14 bases between. The CDR3: CASRGGGRDEQYF. As DNA, the CDR3 is TGTGCCAGCAGGGGCGGGGGCCGGGACGAGCAGTACTTC.

This clonotype was observed at least ten times. The chain employs TRBV20-1 and TRBJ1-2, with no clear D. The length of the CDR3 is 14 residues. V gave up 1 base and J gave up 5 bases, with 14 bases separating them. Germline V lookup: CDR1 DFQATT, CDR2 SNEGSKA (reference sequence). CDR3 residues: CSARAPRGQYGYTF. The CDR3 DNA follows: TGCAGTGCTAGAGCCCCCCGAGGTCAATATGGCTACACCTTC.

This chain joins TRBV7-2 and TRBJ1-5; 8 nucleotides line up with TRBD1. This CDR3 has 14 amino acids. V shed 5 bases, J shed 7 bases, and the junction held 7 bases outside the gene matches. Germline V gene lookup returns CDR1 SGHTA and CDR2 FQGNSA. The CDR3 loop reads CASSLRQGRQPQHF. The CDR3 coding sequence is TGTGCCAGCAGCCTAAGACAGGGGAGGCAGCCCCAGCATTTT.

This clonotype was seen only a few times. This chain links TRBV7-8 with TRBJ1-3; no clear D gene. The length of the CDR3 is 16 residues. The germline V gene has CDR1 SGHVS and CDR2 FQNEAQ. V was pared by 1 base and J by 4 bases, with 14 bases between. The CDR3 spells CASSLDRWKPGNTIYF. Here the CDR3 DNA reads TGTGCCAGCAGCTTAGATAGGTGGAAACCGGGAAACACCATATATTTT. The full variable domain, with the rest looked up from reference TRBV7-8 and TRBJ1-3, is GAGVSQSPRYKVAKRGQDVALRCDPISGHVSLFWYQQALGQGPEFLTYFQNEAQLDKSGLPSDRFFAERPEGSVSTLKIQRTQQEDSAVYLCASSLDRWKPGNTIYFGEGSWLTVV.

The V gene is TRBV6-6, the J gene TRBJ1-1; 8 bases map to TRBD1. Per germline, CDR1 MNHNY and CDR2 SVGAGI (reference sequence). Trimming cost V 2 bases and J 3 bases; bases outside gene matches: 17. This CDR3 is 19 amino acids long. CDR3: CASSYPRTGTGVSDTEAFF. CDR3 nucleotides: TGTGCCAGCAGTTACCCCAGGACCGGGACAGGAGTATCGGACACTGAAGCTTTCTTT.

The chain employs TRBV29-1 and TRBJ2-2; D not certain. V lost 4 bases to trimming and J lost 0 bases, with 6 bases between them. Looked up from germline, CDR1 is SQVTM and CDR2 is ANQGSEA. This CDR3 is 13 amino acids long. CDR3 sequence (DNA): TGCAGCGTTGCAGACGCGAACACCGGGGAGCTGTTTTTT. Translating gives CSVADANTGELFF.

This clonotype was seen ten or more times. The genes are TRBV12-3 or TRBV12-4 and TRBJ1-5, with D uncertain. The V and J ends lost 7 bases and 2 bases respectively, with 18 bases between them. The CDR3 extends over 16 amino acids. The CDR3 loop is CASTQSGGRRNQPQHF. DNA of the CDR3: TGTGCCAGCACCCAGAGTGGAGGGAGGCGCAATCAGCCCCAGCATTTT.

The rearrangement links TRBV20-1 to TRBJ2-1, with TRBD2 matching 9 bases. The V gene end was trimmed by 0 bases and the J gene end by 4 bases; junction bases not matched to a gene: 7. The CDR3 covers 16 residues. In germline, CDR1 is DFQATT, CDR2 SNEGSKA (reference sequence). CDR3 in amino acids: CSARDWSLAGYNEQFF. CDR3 nucleotides: TGCAGTGCTAGAGATTGGTCCCTAGCGGGGTACAATGAGCAGTTCTTC.

The sample holds many counts of this clonotype. V gene TRBV5-1 combines with J gene TRBJ1-4; TRBD1 might be the D (6 bases). Germline V gene data show CDR1 as SGHRS and CDR2 as YFSETQ. The CDR3 extends over 15 amino acids. The ends were cut back, 4 bases at V and 4 bases at J, with 14 bases in the middle. The CDR3 protein is CASSPRDTVNEKLFF. The CDR3 nucleotides are TGCGCCAGCAGCCCACGGGACACCGTTAATGAAAAACTGTTTTTT.

The V call is TRBV7-3, the J call TRBJ2-1, with a possible D match to TRBD1 (6 bases). Germline V gene lookup returns CDR1 SGHTA and CDR2 FQGTGA. The CDR3 consists of 12 residues. The germline V and J ends were trimmed by 5 bases and 9 bases, with 11 bases remaining between them. In nucleotides, the CDR3 is TGTGCCAGCAGCCTCTCCAGGGGTGAGCAGTTCTTC. Encoded protein: CASSLSRGEQFF.

The CDR3 region is CASTDGPYSNQPQHF. In nucleotides, the CDR3 is TGTGCCAGCACCGACGGCCCATATAGCAATCAGCCCCAGCATTTT. V and J are TRBV6-6 and TRBJ1-5; D remains ambiguous. V was trimmed by 7 bases and J by 0 bases, leaving 13 bases between them. CDR3 length: 15 residues. CDR1 is MNHNY, CDR2 SVGAGI, per germline (reference sequence).

This clonotype was counted a few times. The chain is built from TRBV19 and TRBJ1-5; no clear D. The ends were cut back, 3 bases at V and 15 bases at J, with 12 bases in the middle. The CDR3 is 11 residues long. Germline V CDR1 and CDR2: LNHDA, SQIVND (reference sequence). The CDR3 is CASSMGTRGHF. The CDR3, as DNA: TGTGCCAGTAGTATGGGTACGAGAGGGCATTTT. Full variable domain (outside the CDR3, taken from reference TRBV19 and TRBJ1-5): DGGITQSPKYLFRKEGQNVTLSCEQNLNHDAMYWYRQDPGQGLRLIYYSQIVNDFQKGDIAEGYSVSREKKESFPLTVTSAQKNPTAFYLCASSMGTRGHFGDGTRLSIL.

The rearrangement joins TRBV7-9 to TRBJ1-1; TRBD1 is a possible D gene (5 bases). The V gene's germline CDR1 is SEHNR and CDR2 FQNEAQ (reference sequence). The CDR3 contains 13 residues. Trimming removed 2 bases from V and 6 bases from J, with 10 bases in between. In nucleotides, the CDR3 is TGTGCCAGCAGCTTACGGACAAACTCTGAAGCTTTCTTT. It is translated as CASSLRTNSEAFF. Full variable domain (missing parts from reference TRBV7-9 and TRBJ1-1): DTGVSQNPRHKITKRGQNVTFRCDPISEHNRLYWYRQTLGQGPEFLTYFQNEAQLEKSRLLSDRFSAERPKGSFSTLEIQRTEQGDSAMYLCASSLRTNSEAFFGQGTRLTVV.